Listed below are T cell receptor beta chains from one sample, sequenced in a study of shared clonotypes between healthy human individuals. Clones were read by immunoSEQ multiplex PCR, and TCRdb kept only the in-frame ones, dropping some. Here the sample spans 2 million to 2.5 million clones, approximately 93% being singletons. The sample was naive CD4+ T cells from PBMCs. These receptors originate from a man between 18 and 35 years old in good health. Some clones in this sample may be carry-over from other donors' samples. Each CDR3 is given with its conserved first and last residue. A D gene is named only where the DNA matches it firmly. Not all rows give a size; the values are once, few, many and, for expanded clones, a class.

j_gene: TRBJ1-3
v_gene: TRBV7-3
abundance: NA
d_gene: NA
CDR3aa: CASRSPYPGFAGPNTIYF
CDR3nt: TGTGCCAGCAGATCTCCATACCCCGGGTTCGCAGGGCCAAACACCATATATTTT

j_gene: TRBJ1-4
v_gene: TRBV5-4
abundance: NA
d_gene: NA
CDR3aa: CASSPGGATNEKLFF
CDR3nt: TGTGCCAGCAGCCCAGGAGGCGCAACTAATGAAAAACTGTTTTTT

j_gene: TRBJ2-1
v_gene: TRBV20-1
abundance: few
d_gene: NA
CDR3aa: CSPSAGSEQFF
CDR3nt: TGCAGCCCGTCGGCGGGGAGTGAGCAGTTCTTC

j_gene: TRBJ1-2
v_gene: TRBV7-2
abundance: NA
d_gene: TRBD1
CDR3aa: CASSWNRGYGYTF
CDR3nt: TGTGCCAGCAGCTGGAACAGGGGGTATGGCTACACCTTC

j_gene: TRBJ2-1
v_gene: TRBV5-1
abundance: NA
d_gene: TRBD2
CDR3aa: CASSLVGRASGEQFF
CDR3nt: TGCGCCAGCAGCTTGGTCGGGAGGGCCTCTGGTGAGCAGTTCTTC

j_gene: TRBJ2-5
v_gene: TRBV7-2
abundance: NA
d_gene: TRBD2
CDR3aa: CASSLRAGGHQETQYF
CDR3nt: TGTGCCAGCAGCTTACGGGCGGGAGGGCACCAAGAGACCCAGTACTTC

j_gene: TRBJ2-5
v_gene: TRBV9
abundance: NA
d_gene: TRBD2
CDR3aa: CASSSRLAGSTQETQYF
CDR3nt: TGTGCCAGCAGCTCCCGACTAGCGGGATCAACCCAAGAGACCCAGTACTTC

j_gene: TRBJ2-7
v_gene: TRBV11-1
abundance: NA
d_gene: TRBD1
CDR3aa: CASGQGAPYEQYF
CDR3nt: TGTGCCAGCGGACAGGGGGCCCCCTACGAGCAGTACTTC

j_gene: TRBJ2-5
v_gene: TRBV20-1
abundance: NA
d_gene: NA
CDR3aa: CSAVEMETQYF
CDR3nt: TGCAGTGCCGTTGAGATGGAGACCCAGTACTTC

j_gene: TRBJ2-7
v_gene: TRBV28
abundance: NA
d_gene: TRBD1
CDR3aa: CASSLTGTGYEQYF
CDR3nt: TGTGCCAGCAGTTTGACAGGGACGGGATACGAGCAGTACTTC

j_gene: TRBJ2-7
v_gene: TRBV4-2
abundance: once
d_gene: NA
CDR3aa: CASSQSPPAGGIEQYF
CDR3nt: TGTGCCAGCAGCCAATCCCCGCCGGCAGGGGGGATCGAGCAGTACTTC

j_gene: TRBJ2-7
v_gene: TRBV2
abundance: NA
d_gene: TRBD1
CDR3aa: CASIEVQGNEQYF
CDR3nt: TGTGCCAGCATTGAGGTACAGGGGAACGAGCAGTACTTC

j_gene: TRBJ2-7
v_gene: TRBV9
abundance: NA
d_gene: TRBD2
CDR3aa: CASSVASRSSGGKSYEQYF
CDR3nt: TGTGCCAGCAGCGTAGCATCTAGGTCTTCCGGGGGGAAATCCTACGAGCAGTACTTC

j_gene: TRBJ1-2
v_gene: TRBV29-1
abundance: NA
d_gene: NA
CDR3aa: CSVDLGTLRIGGYTF
CDR3nt: TGCAGCGTTGACTTGGGGACGCTTCGTATCGGTGGCTACACCTTC

j_gene: TRBJ1-2
v_gene: TRBV5-4
abundance: NA
d_gene: NA
CDR3aa: CASSILTTAPTGYTF
CDR3nt: TGTGCCAGCAGCATACTTACGACAGCACCCACTGGCTACACCTTC

j_gene: TRBJ1-1
v_gene: TRBV7-3
abundance: few
d_gene: NA
CDR3aa: CASSPGSSGTEAFF
CDR3nt: TGTGCCAGCAGCCCAGGCAGTTCGGGCACTGAAGCTTTCTTT

j_gene: TRBJ1-5
v_gene: TRBV28
abundance: NA
d_gene: NA
CDR3aa: CASSISNQPQHF
CDR3nt: TGTGCCAGCAGTATCAGTAATCAGCCCCAGCATTTT